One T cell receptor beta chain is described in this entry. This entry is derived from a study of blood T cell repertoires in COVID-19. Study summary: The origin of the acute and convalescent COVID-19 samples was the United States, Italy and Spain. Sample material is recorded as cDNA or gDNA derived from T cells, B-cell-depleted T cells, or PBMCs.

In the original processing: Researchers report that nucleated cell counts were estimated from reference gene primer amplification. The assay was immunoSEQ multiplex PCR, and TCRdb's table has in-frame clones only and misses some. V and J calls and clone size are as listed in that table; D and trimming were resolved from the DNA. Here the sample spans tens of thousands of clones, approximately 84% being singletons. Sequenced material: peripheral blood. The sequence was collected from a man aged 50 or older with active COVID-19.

This CDR3 reads CASSSSGTGPHEQYF. The CDR3, as DNA: TGTGCCAGCTCTTCATCGGGGACAGGGCCCCACGAGCAGTACTTC. The J gene is TRBJ2-7, the V gene TRBV18; 9 bases are shared with TRBD1. This CDR3 region has 15 residues. Germline V CDR1 and CDR2: KGHSH, LQKENI. V lost 6 bases to trimming and J lost 5 bases; unmatched junction nucleotides: 11.